A single sample gave rise to the 25 T cell receptor beta chains below, sequenced in a study of T cell repertoires in cytomegalovirus infection. TCRdb analysed the reads with MiXCR anew, one entry per CDR3 protein. The sample shows about 250,000 distinct CDR3 sequences, roughly 6.5% of them seen only once. Specimen: PBMCs. These receptors all stem from a human donor in good health (CMV status not recorded). Some clones in this sample may be carry-over from other donors' samples.

This clonotype was observed at least ten times. The chain joins TRBV20-1 to TRBJ2-5, with D possibly matching TRBD1 (6 bases). Per germline, CDR1 DFQATT and CDR2 SNEGSKA (reference sequence). The CDR3 totals 14 residues. V shed 2 bases and J shed 4 bases, with 14 bases lying between them. This CDR3 reads CSARLTRGGETQYF. The CDR3 DNA sequence: TGCAGTGCTAGACTCACTCGAGGGGGAGAGACCCAGTACTTC.

As to this clonotype: At one of its ends the junction is not consistent with the germline gene, which may arise from a read error. V usage is TRBV7-2 and J usage is TRBJ1-1; 7 positions match TRBD1. Germline assignment: CDR1 SGHTA and CDR2 FQGNSA. There are 14 residues in the CDR3. Here the CDR3 DNA reads TGTGCCAACAGCACGGGACAAAGGGGGCCGGAAGCTTTCTTT. As protein: CANSTGQRGPEAFF.

This clonotype was observed at least ten times. The V gene is TRBV27, the J gene TRBJ1-1, with TRBD1 as a possible D gene (6 bases). Per germline, CDR1 MNHEY and CDR2 SMNVEV (reference sequence). Trimming cost V 2 bases and J 7 bases, with 8 bases left between them. This CDR3 is built from 12 residues. The CDR3 DNA reads TGTGCCAGCAGTTTAAAGGGGGGTGAAGCTTTCTTT. It encodes CASSLKGGEAFF.

The sample holds many counts of this clonotype. V gene TRBV29-1 combines with J gene TRBJ2-2; D remains ambiguous. V dropped 6 bases and J dropped 4 bases, with 21 bases sitting between them. Germline V gives CDR1 SQVTM, CDR2 ANQGSEA. CDR3 length equals 16 residues. Written as DNA, the CDR3 is TGCAGCGTCCATTTGATCGGCAGGAGTACCACCGGGGAGCTGTTTTTT. Its translation is CSVHLIGRSTTGELFF.

The table lists this clonotype with a few counts. The chain recombines TRBV20-1 with TRBJ1-5, with D unclear. The germline V gene encodes CDR1 DFQATT and CDR2 SNEGSKA (reference sequence). This CDR3 has 17 residues. V was clipped by 0 bases and J by 0 bases, with 15 bases between them. The CDR3 loop reads CSARDLTVGLSNQPQHF. For the CDR3, the DNA is TGCAGTGCTAGAGATCTGACGGTCGGCCTTAGCAATCAGCCCCAGCATTTT.

On this clonotype: This may arise from a read error, as a much more abundant clone is one base away. The V call is TRBV2, the J call TRBJ2-5; 12 nucleotides line up with TRBD1. Germline assignment: CDR1 SNHLY and CDR2 FYNNEI. The CDR3 consists of 14 residues. CDR3 protein: CVSSEGQGAETQYF. In DNA, the CDR3 is TGTGTCAGCAGTGAGGGACAGGGGGCAGAGACCCAGTACTTC. Full variable domain (missing parts from reference TRBV2 and TRBJ2-5): EPEVTQTPSHQVTQMGQEVILRCVPISNHLYFYWYRQILGQKVEFLVSFYNNEISEKSEIFDDQFSVERPDGSNFTLKIRSTKLEDSAMYFCVSSEGQGAETQYFGPGTRLLVL.

In this sample, this clonotype turned up a few times. The chain joins TRBV4-1 to TRBJ2-5; TRBD1 agrees at 7 bases. Losses at the gene ends were 0 bases for V and 2 bases for J; bases not matched to a gene: 6. CDR3 length: 16 residues. Germline V gives CDR1 MGHRA, CDR2 YSYEKL. The CDR3 region has the DNA TGCGCCAGCAGCCAAGATTCGACAGGGATGCAAGAGACCCAGTACTTC. Residues: CASSQDSTGMQETQYF.

This clonotype was seen ten or more times. The chain employs TRBV7-8 and TRBJ2-3; TRBD1 matches at 8 bases. CDR3 length: 16 amino acids. Germline V gives CDR1 SGHVS, CDR2 FQNEAQ. Germline trimming cut 1 base from V and 1 base from J; bases unmatched to any gene: 4. The CDR3 DNA follows: TGTGCCAGCAGCTTAGGAACAGGGGGACGCACAGATACGCAGTATTTT. Translation: CASSLGTGGRTDTQYF. The full variable domain, with the rest looked up from reference TRBV7-8 and TRBJ2-3, is GAGVSQSPRYKVAKRGQDVALRCDPISGHVSLFWYQQALGQGPEFLTYFQNEAQLDKSGLPSDRFFAERPEGSVSTLKIQRTQQEDSAVYLCASSLGTGGRTDTQYFGPGTRLTVL.

This clonotype was observed a handful of times. The V call is TRBV30, the J call TRBJ2-6, with 10 positions matching TRBD1. V was pared by 1 base and J by 3 bases, with 3 bases of the junction left unmatched. Germline values: CDR1 GTSNPN, CDR2 SVGIG (reference sequence). The length of the CDR3 is 16 residues. CDR3 residues: CAWSGTGGFGANVLTF. In DNA form, the CDR3 reads TGTGCCTGGAGTGGGACAGGGGGGTTTGGGGCCAACGTCCTGACTTTC.

This clonotype was detected ten times or more. V gene TRBV10-3 combines with J gene TRBJ2-1, with D hard to call. Germline CDR1 and CDR2: ENHRY and SYGVKD. The CDR3 runs 13 residues. The ends were cut back, 7 bases at V and 4 bases at J, with 11 bases in the middle. CDR3: CAINPQPYNEQFF. CDR3 nucleotide sequence: TGTGCCATCAACCCACAGCCTTACAATGAGCAGTTCTTC.

This clonotype has ten or more counts. The chain has TRBV9 and TRBJ2-3; 9 bases agree with TRBD2. From germline, CDR1 is SGDLS and CDR2 YYNGEE. The CDR3 length is 18 residues. After removal of 4 bases from V and 0 bases from J, the junction contained 12 bases not matched to a gene. Here the CDR3 DNA reads TGTGCCAGCAGCCGTATAGCGGGGGTAGCAGTGAGCACAGATACGCAGTATTTT. Its translation is CASSRIAGVAVSTDTQYF.

This clonotype showed up many times. The J gene is TRBJ1-2, the V gene TRBV28; no firm D call. V dropped 5 bases and J dropped 7 bases, with 17 bases sitting between them. CDR1 MDHEN and CDR2 SYDVKM come from the germline V gene. This CDR3 has 14 residues. The CDR3 coding sequence is TGTGCCAGCAGTCTAACGGGTGGTATCTCTGGCTACACCTTC. It codes for CASSLTGGISGYTF.

This clonotype was counted a few times. The genes are TRBV28 and TRBJ1-4; D remains unclear. Germline CDR1 reads MDHEN; CDR2 reads SYDVKM. With 1 base removed from V and 3 bases from J, the gap between germline ends came to 9 bases. CDR3 size: 15 residues. In DNA, the CDR3 is TGTGCCAGCAGTTTATCCGCAGCCTCTAATGAAAAACTGTTTTTT. This sequence encodes CASSLSAASNEKLFF.

This clonotype was counted at least ten times. The chain recombines TRBV20-1 with TRBJ1-2; D call uncertain. The V gene lost 3 bases and the J gene lost 6 bases, with 14 bases spanning the gap. CDR3 length: 13 amino acids. CDR1 is DFQATT and CDR2 is SNEGSKA in the germline V gene (reference sequence). The CDR3 protein is CSASERLLNGYTF. The CDR3 DNA is TGCAGTGCTAGTGAGCGACTTCTCAATGGCTACACCTTC.

This clonotype came up many times. The V call is TRBV28, the J call TRBJ1-2; perhaps TRBD1 as D (5 bases). Germline CDR1 is MDHEN and CDR2 is SYDVKM. V was trimmed by 8 bases and J by 3 bases, leaving 13 bases between them. This CDR3 region has 13 residues. For the CDR3, the DNA is TGTGCCAGCCAAGCCACAGGTGACTATGGCTACACCTTC. Translation: CASQATGDYGYTF.

J is TRBJ2-1 and V is TRBV20-1; 8 bases align to TRBD1. CDR1 is DFQATT, CDR2 SNEGSKA, per germline (reference sequence). The trim removed 4 bases at V and 6 bases at J, leaving 2 bases unmatched. The CDR3 loop spans 12 amino acids. The CDR3 protein is CSAKGQANEQFF. Written as DNA, the CDR3 is TGCAGTGCTAAGGGACAGGCCAATGAGCAGTTCTTC.

This clonotype was counted many times. V and J are TRBV6-2 or TRBV6-3 and TRBJ2-3; TRBD1 aligns across 9 bases. V was clipped by 7 bases and J by 5 bases; unmatched bases: 7. CDR3 length: 14 residues. The germline CDR1 and CDR2 sequences are MNHEY and SVGEGT. This CDR3 is CASKGQGRGDTQYF. Written as DNA, the CDR3 is TGTGCCAGCAAGGGACAGGGTCGGGGAGATACGCAGTATTTT.

This clonotype showed up many times. CDR3 sequence reads: CAWSAFTTGGRGYTF. The CDR3 DNA is TGTGCCTGGAGTGCCTTCACGACAGGGGGTCGCGGCTACACCTTC. V gene TRBV30 combines with J gene TRBJ1-2; 9 bases line up with TRBD1. The CDR3 extends over 15 amino acids. Germline V CDR1 and CDR2: GTSNPN, SVGIG (reference sequence). Trimming took 1 base from V and 8 from J; bases not matched to a gene: 11.

This clonotype appeared many times. The chain carries TRBV29-1 and TRBJ2-6; a possible D gene is TRBD2 (5 bases). The CDR3 is 14 residues long. With 1 base removed from V and 8 bases from J, the gap between germline ends came to 12 bases. The germline gives CDR1 SQVTM, CDR2 ANQGSEA. In DNA, the CDR3 is TGCAGCGTTGAAGTGAGCGGTGGACCCAACGTCCTGACTTTC. This encodes CSVEVSGGPNVLTF.

This clonotype was seen at least ten times. The J gene is TRBJ2-7, the V gene TRBV20-1, with D possibly TRBD1 on 6 matching bases. The CDR3 is 12 amino acids. Germline-derived CDR1 and CDR2 are DFQATT and SNEGSKA (reference sequence). V was clipped by 6 bases and J by 4 bases, with 13 bases between them. The CDR3 bases are TGCAGTGCCCGGACAGTCCTTTACGAGCAGTACTTC. Translated: CSARTVLYEQYF.

This clonotype was detected only a few times. The V call is TRBV5-1, the J call TRBJ1-2, with 7 bases fitting TRBD1. Germline values: CDR1 SGHRS, CDR2 YFSETQ. V lost 4 bases, J lost 6 bases, and 15 bases stayed unmatched. The CDR3 contains 16 residues. CDR3 nucleotide sequence: TGCGCCAGCAGCCCCGGAGCAGGGGGGGTAAAGGATGGCTACACCTTC. This translates into CASSPGAGGVKDGYTF. The full variable domain, completed using reference TRBV5-1 and TRBJ1-2, is KAGVTQTPRYLIKTRGQQVTLSCSPISGHRSVSWYQQTPGQGLQFLFEYFSETQRNKGNFPGRFSGRQFSNSRSEMNVSTLELGDSALYLCASSPGAGGVKDGYTFGSGTRLTVV.

This clonotype was recorded many times. The rearrangement links TRBV7-2 to TRBJ2-5; TRBD1 agrees at 7 bases. V shed 2 bases and J 5 bases; nucleotides not matched to a gene: 5. CDR1 and CDR2 (germline): SGHTA, FQGNSA. The CDR3 consists of 14 residues. The CDR3 bases are TGTGCCAGCAGCTTACTACAGGGGCCCGAGACCCAGTACTTC. It translates to CASSLLQGPETQYF.

This clonotype was recorded at least ten times. The chain combines TRBV7-2 with TRBJ1-2; tentative D call: TRBD1 (5 bases). The CDR3 length is 15 residues. V lost 5 bases and J 0 bases, leaving 13 bases between the germline ends. Per the germline V gene, CDR1 is SGHTA and CDR2 is FQGNSA. As DNA, the CDR3 is TGTGCCAGCAGCCCGGTGGGGACGGCTAACTATGGCTACACCTTC. Its translation is CASSPVGTANYGYTF.

This clonotype was observed at least ten times. This chain links TRBV20-1 with TRBJ1-4, with D tentatively TRBD1 (6 bases). Trimming took off 3 bases at V and 5 bases at J, with 10 bases between the two ends. CDR3 length: 13 amino acids. The germline V gene has CDR1 DFQATT and CDR2 SNEGSKA (reference sequence). CDR3 in amino acids: CSASGQPNEKLFF. DNA of the CDR3: TGCAGTGCTAGCGGACAGCCAAATGAAAAACTGTTTTTT.

This clonotype occurred many times. CDR3 sequence reads: CASSLRGYTF. CDR3 coding DNA: TGTGCCAGCAGCTTACGTGGCTACACCTTC. The chain uses TRBV7-9 and TRBJ1-2; D is uncertain. Germline CDR1 SEHNR, CDR2 FQNEAQ (reference sequence). V gave up 2 bases and J gave up 7 bases, with 2 bases separating them. This CDR3 is 10 amino acids long.